The clone carrying this TCR beta chain was recorded at least ten times. Its antigen is unknown. This record comes from a study of regulatory T cells in long-lasting Graves disease. Findings and caveats of the study: A greater number of public clonotypes (2,741) was shared by persistent patients than by new patients (about 880).

Germline V gives CDR1 SGHTA, CDR2 FQGNSA. This CDR3 has 15 residues. The V and J ends lost 5 bases and 6 bases respectively, with 16 bases between them. Combining iRepertoire HTBI primers with Arm-PCR of CDR3 regions, the authors built TCR beta libraries. A single record per CDR3 protein comes from TCRdb applying MiXCR to the multiplex PCR reads. The table records around 450,000 distinct CDR3 sequences, around 16% of them present only once. Time point specified: newly diagnosed GD, antithyroid drugs for less than 3 months. Making the TCR library involved RNA that had been extracted from PBMCs. Xi'an, China, was home to the endocrinology department that provided patients. The data also belong to a second study, concerning T cells in Graves' hyperthyroidism and ophthalmopathy. That report notes: Subjects aged 18 to 65 presented with newly diagnosed hyperthyroidism of less than 2 months' duration.

The sample was peripheral blood mononuclear cells (PBMCs), taken at new diagnosis, from a patient treated with antithyroid drugs. The chain carries TRBV7-2 and TRBJ1-4, with a possible D match to TRBD1 (5 bases). This TCR came from a woman in her thirties or forties with Graves disease. The CDR3 protein is CASSPTTGRDEKLFF. In DNA form, the CDR3 reads TGTGCCAGCAGCCCAACCACAGGCAGGGATGAAAAACTGTTTTTT.